This TCR beta chain was captured by sequencing in a study of T cell repertoires in cytomegalovirus infection. Across the whole study: CMV infection plus the matching HLA type was flagged by public TCR beta signatures. Study outcomes and limitations: Predominance within the ex vivo response was attributable to HLA-C-restricted CMV-specific TCR beta clonotypes. The cumulative frequency of public TCR beta families distinguished individuals who carried CMV together with the relevant HLA.

The V end was cut by 3 bases, the J end by 4 bases, with 7 bases between. The CDR3 has 13 residues. TCRdb reanalysed the reads using MiXCR and keeps one entry per CDR3 protein. The sample consists of more than 400,000 distinct CDR3 sequences, about 30% of them appearing once. Turning to this clonotype: Its matching antigen is unknown.

The clonotype comes from a human donor in good health (CMV status not recorded). Some clones in this sample may be carry-over from other donors' samples. The chain recombines TRBV12-3 or TRBV12-4 with TRBJ1-5, with unresolved D. Sample: PBMCs. In DNA form, the CDR3 reads TGTGCCAGCAGTTTCGGCAGAAATCAGCCCCAGCATTTT. Its translation: CASSFGRNQPQHF.